Given below is one T cell receptor beta chain in context. Profiled with immunoSEQ multiplex PCR; TCRdb holds only in-frame clones, not every one. This table holds around 60,000 clones, approximately 92% found once. Germline V gene lookup returns CDR1 LGHNA and CDR2 YSLEER. The CDR3 covers 17 residues. Trimming removed 4 bases from V and 7 bases from J, with 25 bases in between. The data were taken from a study of technical replicates of blood from a few donors. Sequencing was performed on PBMCs. The rearrangement uses TRBV4-3 and TRBJ2-5, with D possibly being TRBD2 (6 bases). The receptor's source is a human donor in good health. Some clones in this sample may be carry-over from other donors' samples. The CDR3: CASSLHLGSGVSGTQYF. The DNA of the CDR3 is TGCGCCAGCAGCCTCCACCTCGGTTCGGGGGTAAGCGGGACCCAGTACTTC.